One TCR beta chain is described in this entry. V lost 2 bases to trimming and J lost 3 bases, with 8 bases between them. The CDR3 runs 14 residues. Germline-derived CDR1 and CDR2 are MNHNY and SVGAGI (reference sequence). These data are taken from a study of shared clonotypes between healthy human individuals. Using immunoSEQ multiplex PCR, the repertoire was profiled, and TCRdb retains in-frame clones only, with some absent. This table holds approximately 2.1 million clones, 90% to 95% found once. This sequence was found in a man between 18 and 35 years old in good health. Some clones in this sample may be carry-over from other donors' samples. Material for sequencing was naive CD4+ T cells from PBMCs. Subset denoted: CD45RA+ positively selected. This chain links TRBV6-6 with TRBJ1-3; tentative D call: TRBD1 (5 bases). CDR3 sequence reads: CASSYGGGGNTIYF. The CDR3 coding sequence is TGTGCCAGCAGTTACGGGGGAGGTGGAAACACCATATATTTT.